These 5 T cell receptor beta chains came from one sample sequenced in a study of regulatory T cells in long-lasting Graves disease. Time point reported: newly diagnosed GD, antithyroid drugs for less than 3 months. The TCR library was prepared using RNA isolated from PBMCs. CDR3-region Arm-PCR and iRepertoire HTBI primers produced the TCR beta libraries. TCRdb processed the multiplex PCR reads anew with MiXCR; each CDR3 protein has one entry. The repertoire includes 200,000 to 250,000 distinct CDR3 sequences, 20% of them detected once, and more than 11% sits in the top ten. Here the sequenced sample was peripheral blood mononuclear cells (PBMCs), taken at new diagnosis, from a patient treated with antithyroid drugs. All receptors come from a female donor with Graves disease.

J is TRBJ2-2 and V is TRBV7-2; maybe TRBD2 (6 bases). The V end was cut by 5 bases, the J end by 5 bases, with 21 bases between. This CDR3 is built from 17 residues. CDR1 SGHTA and CDR2 FQGNSA come from the germline V gene. The CDR3 spells CASSLLPASDGTGELFF. The CDR3 bases are TGTGCCAGCAGCCTCCTTCCGGCTAGCGACGGTACCGGGGAGCTGTTTTTT.

This clonotype was seen at least ten times. J is TRBJ1-5 and V is TRBV2; 9 bases are a match to TRBD1. There are 13 residues in the CDR3. The germline V gene has CDR1 SNHLY and CDR2 FYNNEI. V lost 6 bases, J lost 5 bases, and 2 bases stayed unmatched. The DNA for the CDR3 is TGTGCCAGCAGGAGGACAGGGGATCAGCCCCAGCATTTT. Translated: CASRRTGDQPQHF.

This clonotype was recorded at least ten times. The chain combines TRBV18 with TRBJ2-5; 7 bases align to TRBD2. CDR1 KGHSH and CDR2 LQKENI come from the germline V gene. V lost 5 bases to trimming and J lost 5 bases; unmatched junction nucleotides: 14. This CDR3 contains 16 residues. In DNA form, the CDR3 reads TGTGCCAGCTCAAAGGACGTGCGGGAGTCGGCCGAGACCCAGTACTTC. This translates into CASSKDVRESAETQYF.

With respect to this clonotype: A far larger clone is only one base removed, so a read error is likely. This chain links TRBV20-1 with TRBJ2-7, with D hard to call. V dropped 1 base and J dropped 7 bases, with 8 bases sitting between them. The germline CDR1 and CDR2 sequences are DFQATT and SNEGSKA (reference sequence). This CDR3 comprises 11 residues. The DNA of the CDR3 is TGCAGTGCTAGAGCTTTCGATGAGCAGTACTTC. This codes for CSARAFDEQYF.

In this sample, this clonotype turned up a few times. At one of its ends the junction is not consistent with the germline gene, which may arise from a read error. The CDR3: CASSLMTGDGKLFF. CDR3 DNA: TGTGCCAGCAGCTTAATGACAGGGGACGGGAAGCTGTTTTTT. V and J are TRBV7-2 and TRBJ2-2; 8 bases align to TRBD1. The CDR3 sequence is 14 residues long. Germline-derived CDR1 and CDR2 are SGHTA and FQGNSA.